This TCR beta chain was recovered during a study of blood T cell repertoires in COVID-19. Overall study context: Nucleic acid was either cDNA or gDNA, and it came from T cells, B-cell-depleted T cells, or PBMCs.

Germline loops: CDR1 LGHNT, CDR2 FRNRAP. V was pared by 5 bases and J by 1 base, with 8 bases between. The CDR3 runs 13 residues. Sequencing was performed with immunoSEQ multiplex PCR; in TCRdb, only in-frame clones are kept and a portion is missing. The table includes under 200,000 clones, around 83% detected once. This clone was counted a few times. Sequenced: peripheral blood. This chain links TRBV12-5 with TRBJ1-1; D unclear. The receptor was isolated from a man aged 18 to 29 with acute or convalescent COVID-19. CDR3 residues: CASGTSQNTEAFF. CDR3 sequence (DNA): TGTGCTAGTGGTACGTCACAGAACACTGAAGCTTTCTTT.